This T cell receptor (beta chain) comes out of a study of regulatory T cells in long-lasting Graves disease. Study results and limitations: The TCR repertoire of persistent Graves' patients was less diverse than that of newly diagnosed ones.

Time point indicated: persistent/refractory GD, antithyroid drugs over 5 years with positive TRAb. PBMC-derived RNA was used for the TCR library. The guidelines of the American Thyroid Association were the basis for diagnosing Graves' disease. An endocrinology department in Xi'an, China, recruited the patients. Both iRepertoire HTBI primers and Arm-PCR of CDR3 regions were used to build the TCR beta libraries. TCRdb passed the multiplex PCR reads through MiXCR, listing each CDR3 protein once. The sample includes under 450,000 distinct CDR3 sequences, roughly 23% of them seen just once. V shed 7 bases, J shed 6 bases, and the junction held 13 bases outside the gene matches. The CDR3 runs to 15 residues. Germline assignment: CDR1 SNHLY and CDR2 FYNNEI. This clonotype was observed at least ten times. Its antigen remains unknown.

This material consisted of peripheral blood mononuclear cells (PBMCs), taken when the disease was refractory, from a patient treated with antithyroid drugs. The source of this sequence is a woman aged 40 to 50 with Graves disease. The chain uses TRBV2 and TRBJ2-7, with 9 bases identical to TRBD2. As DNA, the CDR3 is TGTGCCAGCAATGGGGAGGCGGGAGGGCCGGGCGAGCAGTACTTC. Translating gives CASNGEAGGPGEQYF.